What follows is one T cell receptor beta chain and its context. This entry belongs to a study of blood T cells in healthy people across ages. PCR was performed a second time for 7 to 11 cycles using a sample-barcoded 5' primer and a J-beta primer mix. MiXCR, applied by TCRdb to the 5' RACE reads, yields one record per CDR3 protein. The sample includes about 510,000 distinct CDR3 sequences, about a quarter of them seen just once. The J segment lost 2 bases and the V segment lost 6 bases, leaving 5 bases of the junction unmatched. The CDR3 runs 13 residues. The V gene's germline CDR1 is DFQATT and CDR2 SNEGSKA (reference sequence). These data were also reused for a study on T cells of mothers and their children.

This clonotype was sampled from a boy aged 2 to 10 in good health. Sequencing was done on a sample of blood. This chain connects TRBV20-1 to TRBJ2-5; TRBD1 matches at 8 bases. The CDR3 DNA follows: TGCAGTGCCACAGACAGGGGTCAAGAGACCCAGTACTTC. It is translated as CSATDRGQETQYF.